This T cell receptor (beta chain) was sequenced for a study of blood T cell repertoires in COVID-19. CDR1 is SGHVS and CDR2 is FNYEAQ in the germline V gene. The CDR3 sequence is 14 residues long. The trim removed 5 bases at V and 1 base at J, leaving 5 bases unmatched. Assay used: immunoSEQ multiplex PCR; TCRdb lists only in-frame clones, some missing. The data show approximately 310,000 clones, 85% seen once. The participants were between about 18 and 100 years old and came from under 25 US areas. Participant reports of clinical history set cohort assignment. The sequencing input was PBMCs or T cells enriched from blood (not recorded which). V and J are TRBV7-6 and TRBJ2-7, with 7 nucleotides matching TRBD1. This clonotype originated in a woman aged 30 to 39 who had been exposed to COVID-19. CDR3 sequence (DNA): TGTGCCAGCAGCAACCGACAGGGATCCTACGAGCAGTACTTC. It codes for CASSNRQGSYEQYF.